This TCR beta chain originates from a study of T cells in women clearing cervical HPV infection. For the study at large: Controls gave blood once infection was undetectable; cases at lesion identification. Study findings and constraints: Cases and controls were distinguished at AUC about 0.86 by richness and V genes. Repertoire richness, not evenness, was significantly elevated in CIN3+ cases versus controls.

As regards this clone: The antigen is undetermined. The CDR3 is cut off 3 residues early in the read; its end comes from the germline J gene.

This CDR3 is 14 amino acids long. Trimming cost V 3 bases and J 6 bases, with 12 bases left between them. Germline values: CDR1 WSHSY, CDR2 SAAADI. Method: immunoSEQ multiplex PCR; TCRdb's copy keeps in-frame clones and lacks some. This table holds roughly 30,000 clones. J is TRBJ2-1 and V is TRBV10-2; D is uncertain. The sequencing input was blood buffy coat. This receptor was identified in a woman between 18 and 70 years old with a cervical HPV16 infection that either progressed to CIN3+ or cleared (not recorded which). CDR3 DNA, as far as it was read: TGCGCCAGCAGTGAAAGTTTTTCCGGCAATGAG. This encodes CASSESFSGNE. The whole CDR3 sequence is CASSESFSGNEQFF.